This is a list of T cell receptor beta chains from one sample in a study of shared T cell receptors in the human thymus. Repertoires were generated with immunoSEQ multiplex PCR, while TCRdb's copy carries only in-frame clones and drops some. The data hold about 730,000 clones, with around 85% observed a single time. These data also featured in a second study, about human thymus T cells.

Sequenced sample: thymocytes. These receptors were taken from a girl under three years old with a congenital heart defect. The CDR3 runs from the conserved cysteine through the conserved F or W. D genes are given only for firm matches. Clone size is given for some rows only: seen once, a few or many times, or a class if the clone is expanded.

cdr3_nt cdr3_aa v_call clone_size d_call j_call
TGCGCCAGCAGCCATCCCCGACGGGGGGTATGGCAAGAGACCCAGTACTTC CASSHPRRGVWQETQYF TRBV4-1 NA TRBD2 TRBJ2-5
TGTGCCAGCTCACCACGTGGCGACAGGGTGAAAAGGAATTCACCCCTCCACTTT CASSPRGDRVKRNSPLHF TRBV18 NA TRBD1 TRBJ1-6
TGTGCCAGCAGTAGCCTTGTGACAGCCCTAACCTCTGGGGCCAACGTCCTGACTTTC CASSSLVTALTSGANVLTF TRBV27 NA NA TRBJ2-6
TGTGCCAGCAGCATCGGGACAGGGGTACCCTATGGCTACACCTTC CASSIGTGVPYGYTF TRBV9 NA TRBD1 TRBJ1-2
TGTGCCAGTAGTATCCGGCGAGCCGGGACAGGGGGTTGTAAGCCCCAGCATTTT CASSIRRAGTGGCKPQHF TRBV19 NA TRBD1 TRBJ1-5
TGTGCCAGTCTAACCGGGACAGCGAAAAATTCCCCCCTCCACTTT CASLTGTAKNSPLHF TRBV6-5 NA TRBD1 TRBJ1-6
TGCAGTGCTAGATCGGGCTACGAGCAGTACTTC CSARSGYEQYF TRBV20-1 NA NA TRBJ2-7
TGCGCCAGCAGCCAAGATTTGCCTGGGAGCGAGCGGGGCGTCTCTGGGGCCAACGTCCTGACTTTC CASSQDLPGSERGVSGANVLTF TRBV4-1 NA TRBD2 TRBJ2-6
TGTGCCAGCAGTGAATGGACTTTCCCCACCGGGGAGCTGTTTTTT CASSEWTFPTGELFF TRBV2 few NA TRBJ2-2
TGTGCCAGCAGCTTAAGGGGGCCGTTGGGTGAAGCTTTCTTT CASSLRGPLGEAFF TRBV11-2 NA TRBD1 TRBJ1-1
TGTGCCAGCAGCAGCAATCGACAGGGCTCTGGAAACACCATATATTTT CASSSNRQGSGNTIYF TRBV5-5 NA TRBD1 TRBJ1-3
TGTGCCAGCAGCCGCGCAGGGGCGGATGAAAAACTGTTTTTT CASSRAGADEKLFF TRBV7-9 few NA TRBJ1-4
TGCGCCAGCAGCCAAGTTATGGACAGGGGGGTGGATACGCAGTATTTT CASSQVMDRGVDTQYF TRBV4-1 NA TRBD1 TRBJ2-3
TGTGCCAGTAGTAGAGGCGACAGGGTTATTCAGCCCCAGCATTTT CASSRGDRVIQPQHF TRBV19 NA TRBD1 TRBJ1-5
TGCGCCAGCAGCCGAAAGGGGGACACTGAAGCTTTCTTT CASSRKGDTEAFF TRBV4-3 few NA TRBJ1-1
TGTGCCAGCAGCTCGGACAGGAGGAGCTATGGCTACACCTTC CASSSDRRSYGYTF TRBV5-6 few TRBD1 TRBJ1-2
TGTGCCAGCAGTTTATTCGGAGACAGGTGCCATTCCTCTGGAAACACCATATATTTT CASSLFGDRCHSSGNTIYF TRBV27 NA NA TRBJ1-3
TGTGCCAGCAGCGTAGTTCCGAGTCCGACTGAAGCTTTCTTT CASSVVPSPTEAFF TRBV9 NA NA TRBJ1-1
TGTGCCAGCAGGATCTCTGGGGGGGGTAATTCACCCCTCCACTTT CASRISGGGNSPLHF TRBV6-1 NA NA TRBJ1-6
TGTGCCAGCAGCTTAGGACGGACAGGGGGTCCGAACACTGAAGCTTTCTTT CASSLGRTGGPNTEAFF TRBV7-8 NA TRBD1 TRBJ1-1
TGCAGCTCCTTCACGAGGGGCAGCGGGCATGGCTACACCTTC CSSFTRGSGHGYTF TRBV29-1 few NA TRBJ1-2
TGTGCCAGCATGACAGGGAACTATGGCTACACCTTC CASMTGNYGYTF TRBV28 NA TRBD1 TRBJ1-2
TGTGCCAGCAGCTTGTCAGCGGGAGGAGTGAGTTACGAGCAGTACTTC CASSLSAGGVSYEQYF TRBV5-5 NA TRBD2 TRBJ2-7
TGTGCCAGCAGAGCGGGACAAAACTATGGCTACACCTTC CASRAGQNYGYTF TRBV5-4 NA NA TRBJ1-2